These 30 T cell receptor beta chains share one sample of origin, sequenced in a study of T cell changes during pregnancy in multiple sclerosis. Here immunoSEQ multiplex PCR was the method, and the copy in TCRdb shows in-frame clones only, minus some. The table lists 35,000 to 45,000 clones, roughly nine tenths of them singletons. Material: CD4+ T cells from peripheral blood mononuclear cells, obtained in the first trimester of pregnancy. The receptor set was obtained from a female donor with multiple sclerosis, enrolled in a pregnancy study.

CDR3 nucleotides: TGTGCCAGTAGTATAGCCCAGAAAACTGAAGCTTTCTTT. Encoded protein: CASSIAQKTEAFF. The chain uses TRBV19 and TRBJ1-1; D is unresolved. Deletions cut 1 base from V and 5 bases from J, with 8 bases between. This CDR3 is 13 amino acids long. Germline V CDR1 and CDR2: LNHDA, SQIVND (reference sequence).

The chain uses TRBV5-8 and TRBJ1-5; TRBD1 might be the D (6 bases). The V gene lost 4 bases and the J gene lost 0 bases, with 11 bases spanning the gap. CDR3 size: 15 residues. CDR1 and CDR2 from the germline V gene are SGHTS and YDEGEE. CDR3 loop: CASSPGQHSNQPQHF. The CDR3 region has the DNA TGTGCCAGCAGCCCTGGACAGCATAGCAATCAGCCCCAGCATTTT. The variable domain in full, with the rest retrieved from reference TRBV5-8 and TRBJ1-5, is EAGVTQSPTHLIKTRGQQATLRCSPISGHTSVYWYQQALGLGLQFLLWYDEGEERNRGNFPPRFSGRQFPNYSSELNVNALELEDSALYLCASSPGQHSNQPQHFGDGTRLSIL.

The CDR3 DNA reads TGTGCCAGCAGCCCCTCAGTGGGGGGGTCCTACGAGCAGTACTTC. Encoded protein: CASSPSVGGSYEQYF. The J gene is TRBJ2-7, the V gene TRBV5-4, with 7 positions matching TRBD2. Trimming removed 4 bases from V and 1 base from J; junction bases left unmatched: 8. Germline lookup yields CDR1 SGHNT and CDR2 YYREEE (reference sequence). This CDR3 comprises 15 residues.

The V and J genes are TRBV27 and TRBJ2-7; 7 positions match TRBD1. Germline lookup yields CDR1 MNHEY and CDR2 SMNVEV (reference sequence). Trimming took 6 bases from V and 2 from J; bases not matched to a gene: 10. The CDR3 sequence is 15 residues long. In DNA, the CDR3 is TGTGCCAGCAGACGGGTAGGGGACAGACCCTACGAGCAGTACTTC. It encodes CASRRVGDRPYEQYF.

The CDR3 DNA is TGTGCCAGCAGCTTAGTCTCAGGGGGGATGAACACTGAAGCTTTCTTT. This sequence encodes CASSLVSGGMNTEAFF. This rearrangement joins TRBV7-9 to TRBJ1-1; 7 nucleotides agree with TRBD1. With 1 base clipped from V and 0 bases from J, the junction kept 5 bases outside the gene matches. CDR3 length equals 16 residues. Per the germline V gene, CDR1 is SEHNR and CDR2 is FQNEAQ (reference sequence).

The CDR3 DNA follows: TGTGCCAGCAGCTCCCCCCGGAGTGGAATCGCCGCGGAGACCCAGTACTTC. Protein sequence: CASSSPRSGIAAETQYF. This chain joins TRBV5-4 and TRBJ2-5; D not certain. There are 17 residues in the CDR3. Per germline, CDR1 SGHNT and CDR2 YYREEE (reference sequence). V was pared by 3 bases and J by 5 bases, with 23 bases between.

This chain joins TRBV5-4 and TRBJ2-1; 7 bases map to TRBD2. The CDR3 sequence is 13 residues long. V shed 4 bases and J 8 bases; nucleotides not matched to a gene: 6. In germline, CDR1 is SGHNT, CDR2 YYREEE (reference sequence). CDR3 in amino acids: CASSGTNRDEQFF. As DNA, the CDR3 is TGTGCCAGCAGCGGGACTAATAGGGATGAGCAGTTCTTC.

V and J are TRBV19 and TRBJ2-7; perhaps TRBD2 as D (6 bases). V lost 4 bases, J lost 9 bases, and 16 bases lay in between. Germline V lookup: CDR1 LNHDA, CDR2 SQIVND (reference sequence). The CDR3 consists of 13 residues. The CDR3 is CASSTVEGRAQYF. The CDR3 coding sequence is TGTGCCAGTAGTACCGTGGAGGGCAGGGCGCAGTACTTC.

The CDR3 here is CASSESHRTRNEKLFF. The DNA for the CDR3 is TGTGCCAGCAGTGAATCCCACAGAACCAGAAATGAAAAACTGTTTTTT. V is TRBV25-1 and J is TRBJ1-4; D unclear. The CDR3 runs 16 residues. With 1 base removed from V and 5 bases from J, the gap between germline ends came to 14 bases. Germline lookup yields CDR1 MGHDK and CDR2 SYGVNS.

This rearrangement joins TRBV19 to TRBJ2-1; D may be TRBD1 (6 bases). Per the germline V gene, CDR1 is LNHDA and CDR2 is SQIVND (reference sequence). The CDR3 is made up of 16 amino acids. V lost 3 bases, J lost 5 bases, and 17 bases lay in between. For the CDR3, the DNA is TGTGCCAGTAGTATGGGGGCAGGGGCAGCAAACAATGAGCAGTTCTTC. Protein sequence: CASSMGAGAANNEQFF.

The rearrangement links TRBV6-6 to TRBJ1-5; no definite D call. The V gene lost 6 bases and the J gene lost 0 bases, with 12 bases spanning the gap. The CDR3 loop spans 15 amino acids. Germline values: CDR1 MNHNY, CDR2 SVGAGI (reference sequence). This CDR3 is CASSISDYSNQPQHF. In DNA form, the CDR3 reads TGTGCCAGCAGCATCTCAGATTATAGCAATCAGCCCCAGCATTTT.

This chain connects TRBV28 to TRBJ2-7; 16 bases are shared with TRBD2. V lost 8 bases to trimming and J lost 2 bases; unmatched junction nucleotides: 15. Germline values: CDR1 MDHEN, CDR2 SYDVKM. CDR3 length equals 19 residues. The CDR3 coding sequence is TGTGCCAGCTCCACCGGGACTAGCGGGAGGGTCCTGTTGACCTACGAGCAGTACTTC. Translating gives CASSTGTSGRVLLTYEQYF.

This clone was recorded only once. The chain employs TRBV6-5 and TRBJ2-7, with 8 bases identical to TRBD1. Germline CDR1 reads MNHEY; CDR2 reads SVGAGI. After removal of 6 bases from V and 6 bases from J, the junction contained 13 bases not matched to a gene. This CDR3 contains 15 residues. The CDR3 protein is CASSQNDRGPFEQYF. In nucleotides, the CDR3 is TGTGCCAGCAGCCAGAACGACAGGGGCCCTTTCGAGCAGTACTTC.

The chain recombines TRBV7-9 with TRBJ1-4; weak D call: TRBD1 (5 bases). Looked up from germline, CDR1 is SEHNR and CDR2 is FQNEAQ (reference sequence). Trimming took 10 bases from V and 5 from J, leaving 14 bases between them. The CDR3 covers 13 residues. The CDR3, as DNA: TGTGCCACCGGTGGGGGGATGAATGAAAAACTGTTTTTT. It codes for CATGGGMNEKLFF.

The genes are TRBV19 and TRBJ2-1, with 9 bases lining up with TRBD2. CDR1 and CDR2 (germline): LNHDA, SQIVND (reference sequence). Trimming at V came to 6 bases and at J to 4 bases, leaving 13 bases not matched to a gene. The CDR3 is made up of 17 amino acids. CDR3 nucleotides: TGTGCCAGTAGCGGATCTAGAACGGCGGGAGGGTACAATGAGCAGTTCTTC. Translated: CASSGSRTAGGYNEQFF.

The gene calls are TRBV28 and TRBJ2-7; 12 bases agree with TRBD2. The CDR3 contains 15 residues. From germline, CDR1 is MDHEN and CDR2 SYDVKM. V was pared by 6 bases and J by 3 bases, with 6 bases of the junction left unmatched. In DNA, the CDR3 is TGTGCCAGCAGCGTTCGACTAGCGGGAGACTACGAGCAGTACTTC. Translating gives CASSVRLAGDYEQYF.

This clone was seen a handful of times. This sequence joins TRBV19 and TRBJ2-1; TRBD2 matches at 13 bases. The CDR3 runs 15 residues. CDR1 is LNHDA and CDR2 is SQIVND in the germline V gene (reference sequence). With V trimmed by 10 bases and J by 8 bases, 11 bases remained unmatched. The CDR3 sequence: CATRPGLAGMDEQFF. CDR3 in DNA: TGTGCCACTCGTCCGGGACTAGCGGGAATGGATGAGCAGTTCTTC.

V is TRBV6-1 and J is TRBJ2-5, with a weak D call TRBD1 (5 bases). The V gene lost 2 bases and the J gene lost 7 bases, with 11 bases spanning the gap. Germline CDR1 is MNHNS and CDR2 is SASEGT. This CDR3 has 13 residues. CDR3 region: CASSETGRGTQYF. The CDR3 coding sequence is TGTGCCAGCAGTGAAACGGGTAGGGGGACCCAGTACTTC.

V is TRBV7-8 and J is TRBJ2-1; 7 nucleotides align to TRBD2. The germline V gene has CDR1 SGHVS and CDR2 FQNEAQ. Losses at the gene ends were 1 base for V and 7 bases for J; bases not matched to a gene: 7. The CDR3 sequence is 15 residues long. The DNA for the CDR3 is TGTGCCAGCAGCTTAGGGCTAAGGACTAGGAATGAGCAGTTCTTC. Its protein product is CASSLGLRTRNEQFF. The whole variable domain, filled in from reference TRBV7-8 and TRBJ2-1, reads GAGVSQSPRYKVAKRGQDVALRCDPISGHVSLFWYQQALGQGPEFLTYFQNEAQLDKSGLPSDRFFAERPEGSVSTLKIQRTQQEDSAVYLCASSLGLRTRNEQFFGPGTRLTVL.

This chain links TRBV2 with TRBJ1-1, with D unclear. Germline lookup yields CDR1 SNHLY and CDR2 FYNNEI. The V end lost 4 bases, the J end lost 3 bases, and 6 bases lay between the germline ends. The CDR3 has 12 residues. CDR3 in amino acids: CASSVEHTEAFF. The CDR3 DNA is TGTGCCAGCAGTGTAGAGCACACTGAAGCTTTCTTT. Variable domain in full (rest from reference TRBV2 and TRBJ1-1): EPEVTQTPSHQVTQMGQEVILRCVPISNHLYFYWYRQILGQKVEFLVSFYNNEISEKSEIFDDQFSVERPDGSNFTLKIRSTKLEDSAMYFCASSVEHTEAFFGQGTRLTVV.

The chain is built from TRBV10-3 and TRBJ2-1, with D maybe TRBD2 (6 bases). Germline V gene data show CDR1 as ENHRY and CDR2 as SYGVKD. V lost 2 bases, J lost 9 bases, and 20 bases lay in between. The CDR3 has 16 amino acids. CDR3 in DNA: TGTGCCATCAGTGAGGGCTCGGGGGTTGGTTGGGGTGAGCAGTTCTTC. Its protein product is CAISEGSGVGWGEQFF.

The chain uses TRBV18 and TRBJ1-1; D may be TRBD1 (5 bases). The CDR3 covers 15 residues. Germline V gives CDR1 KGHSH, CDR2 LQKENI. With 1 base removed from V and 5 bases from J, the gap between germline ends came to 14 bases. The CDR3 protein is CASSPQGEGRTEAFF. CDR3 DNA: TGTGCCAGCTCACCACAAGGGGAGGGGAGAACTGAAGCTTTCTTT.

The chain carries TRBV30 and TRBJ2-5; the D gene is possibly TRBD2 (5 bases). The DNA end favors TRBJ2-7, so the J call may be wrong. This CDR3 spans 11 amino acids. Per the germline V gene, CDR1 is GTSNPN and CDR2 is SVGIG (reference sequence). CDR3 in DNA: TGTGCCTGGATTCGGGGTTACGAGCAGTACTTC. As protein: CAWIRGYEQYF.

The CDR3 reads CASTSRGQGSSSYEQYF. The CDR3 coding sequence is TGTGCCAGTACCAGCCGAGGACAGGGATCCTCCTCCTACGAGCAGTACTTC. The chain uses TRBV19 and TRBJ2-7; 8 bases are a match to TRBD1. J lost 0 bases, V lost 7 bases, and 14 bases had no gene match. Germline-derived CDR1 and CDR2 are LNHDA and SQIVND (reference sequence). The CDR3 runs to 17 residues.

The chain joins TRBV19 to TRBJ2-3; 7 bases are a match to TRBD1. The CDR3 length is 15 residues. The trim removed 8 bases at V and 0 bases at J, leaving 8 bases unmatched. The germline V gene has CDR1 LNHDA and CDR2 SQIVND (reference sequence). CDR3 in DNA: TGTGCCAGTTCCAACAGGGGCCTTAGCACAGATACGCAGTATTTT. Residues: CASSNRGLSTDTQYF.

The V gene is TRBV18, the J gene TRBJ2-2; tentative D call: TRBD2 (5 bases). The germline V and J ends were trimmed by 2 bases and 5 bases, with 9 bases remaining between them. This CDR3 is 14 amino acids long. CDR1 is KGHSH and CDR2 is LQKENI in the germline V gene. The DNA for the CDR3 is TGTGCCAGCTCACCAGCTAGGGAGACCGGGGAGCTGTTTTTT. Amino acids: CASSPARETGELFF.

The chain carries TRBV28 and TRBJ2-4; tentatively, D is TRBD1 (6 bases). The V end was cut by 6 bases, the J end by 3 bases, with 21 bases between. The CDR3 is made up of 17 amino acids. The germline gives CDR1 MDHEN, CDR2 SYDVKM. This chain's CDR3 is CASRQDSHLRGKNIQYF. CDR3 coding DNA: TGTGCCAGCAGGCAGGACAGCCACCTGCGTGGCAAAAACATTCAGTACTTC.

The V gene is TRBV6-5, the J gene TRBJ1-1; TRBD1 might be the D (5 bases). This CDR3 comprises 14 residues. The ends were cut back, 2 bases at V and 4 bases at J, with 11 bases in the middle. Germline-derived CDR1 and CDR2 are MNHEY and SVGAGI. Written as DNA, the CDR3 is TGTGCCAGCAGTTACGTTCCGGGGGGCACTGAAGCTTTCTTT. Protein: CASSYVPGGTEAFF.

This rearrangement joins TRBV6-1 to TRBJ2-7; maybe TRBD1 (6 bases). Trimming removed 6 bases at V and 7 bases at J, with 19 bases between. Germline CDR1 MNHNS, CDR2 SASEGT. The CDR3 runs 14 residues. The CDR3 region is CASRKNTGIPEQYF. The CDR3 bases are TGTGCCAGCAGGAAAAACACAGGGATACCAGAGCAGTACTTC.

The V and J genes are TRBV7-8 and TRBJ2-1, with unresolved D. The V gene's germline CDR1 is SGHVS and CDR2 FQNEAQ. Trimming removed 5 bases at V and 2 bases at J, with 7 bases between. This CDR3 contains 13 residues. Written as DNA, the CDR3 is TGTGCCAGCAGCCTACCTCCCTACAATGAGCAGTTCTTC. Its translation is CASSLPPYNEQFF.